What follows describes a single TCR beta chain. TCRdb recomputed calls from the 5' RACE reads with MiXCR, one row per CDR3 protein. The data show 350,000 to 450,000 distinct CDR3 sequences, around an eighth seen once. These data are taken from a study of T-cell memory formation after mild COVID-19. Germline V gene sequence: CDR1 MNHNY, CDR2 SVGAGI (reference sequence). The CDR3 sequence is 13 residues long. Trimming took off 6 bases at V and 4 bases at J, with 12 bases between the two ends. The receptor comes from a man aged 18 to 35 who had mild COVID-19 (a few samples of this study predate the infection). Cell type and time point are not known. The chain joins TRBV6-6 to TRBJ1-2; perhaps TRBD1 as D (5 bases). Sequences were obtained from PBMCs or a T cell subset sorted from them (not recorded which). For the CDR3, the DNA is TGTGCCAGCAGCCGCGACGGGACCTATGGCTACACCTTC. Residues: CASSRDGTYGYTF.